What follows are 21 T cell receptor beta chains derived from one specimen sequenced in a study of blood T cell repertoires in COVID-19. Repertoires were generated with immunoSEQ multiplex PCR, while TCRdb's copy carries only in-frame clones and drops some. The table has approximately 200,000 clones, over 75% seen once; the top ten hold roughly 2%. Input material: peripheral blood. All receptors derive from a man aged 40-55 years with active or convalescent COVID-19.

The gene calls are TRBV7-9 and TRBJ2-1, with 8 bases that match TRBD2. J was trimmed by 8 bases and V by 2 bases; bases with no gene match: 8. CDR3 size: 15 residues. Germline CDR1 is SEHNR and CDR2 is FQNEAQ (reference sequence). The DNA of the CDR3 is TGTGCCAGCAGCTTAAACGGGAGGGCTAGGGATGAGCAGTTCTTC. It specifies CASSLNGRARDEQFF. The whole variable domain, filled in from reference TRBV7-9 and TRBJ2-1, reads DTGVSQNPRHKITKRGQNVTFRCDPISEHNRLYWYRQTLGQGPEFLTYFQNEAQLEKSRLLSDRFSAERPKGSFSTLEIQRTEQGDSAMYLCASSLNGRARDEQFFGPGTRLTVL.

The chain employs TRBV28 and TRBJ1-1; D perhaps matches TRBD1 (5 bases). The germline gives CDR1 MDHEN, CDR2 SYDVKM. This CDR3 has 14 amino acids. V was shortened by 5 bases and J by 1 base, with 11 bases between the two germline ends. The CDR3 here is CASSASQGNTEAFF. CDR3 sequence (DNA): TGTGCCAGCAGTGCGTCCCAGGGGAACACTGAAGCTTTCTTT. The full variable domain, its missing parts supplied by reference TRBV28 and TRBJ1-1, is DVKVTQSSRYLVKRTGEKVFLECVQDMDHENMFWYRQDPGLGLRLIYFSYDVKMKEKGDIPEGYSVSREKKERFSLILESASTNQTSMYLCASSASQGNTEAFFGQGTRLTVV.

This chain connects TRBV2 to TRBJ1-5; the match to TRBD1 covers 7 bases. This CDR3 contains 16 residues. The ends lost 3 bases at V and 4 bases at J; junction bases unmatched: 9. Germline V CDR1 and CDR2: SNHLY, FYNNEI. The CDR3 region has the DNA TGTGCCAGCAGTGACTACGGGGCAGGGGGGAATCAGCCCCAGCATTTT. Protein: CASSDYGAGGNQPQHF.

The chain couples TRBV3-1 (or the pseudogene TRBV3-2) to TRBJ2-1; 11 bases align to TRBD2. The CDR3 consists of 16 residues. Germline CDR1 is LGHDT and CDR2 is YNNKEL (reference sequence). J gave up 4 bases and V 2 bases, and 4 bases lay outside the gene matches. The CDR3 reads CASSQLAGGIYNEQFF. The CDR3 DNA reads TGTGCCAGCAGCCAATTAGCGGGAGGGATTTACAATGAGCAGTTCTTC.

This chain links TRBV2 with TRBJ1-3; the D gene is possibly TRBD1 (5 bases). The CDR3 is 18 residues long. The ends were cut back, 7 bases at V and 0 bases at J, with 22 bases in the middle. CDR1 and CDR2 (germline): SNHLY, FYNNEI. CDR3 sequence (DNA): TGTGCCAGCAAGGGGAACGGTGATGAAATACCCTCTGGAAACACCATATATTTT. Translation gives CASKGNGDEIPSGNTIYF.

This chain uses TRBV2 with TRBJ2-1, with TRBD1 matching 10 bases. The V gene end was trimmed by 4 bases and the J gene end by 9 bases; junction bases not matched to a gene: 12. Germline V gene sequence: CDR1 SNHLY, CDR2 FYNNEI. The CDR3 has 16 amino acids. CDR3 sequence: CASSGSYRDRGSEQFF. CDR3 coding DNA: TGTGCCAGCAGTGGATCTTACCGGGACAGGGGCAGTGAGCAGTTCTTC.

This chain uses TRBV19 with TRBJ2-7, with 7 bases fitting TRBD1. Germline V gene data show CDR1 as LNHDA and CDR2 as SQIVND (reference sequence). The CDR3 spans 14 residues. The V segment lost 5 bases and the J segment 3 bases; nucleotides outside the gene matches: 7. CDR3 in DNA: TGTGCCAGTAGTCCATTGGACAGGAGCTACGAGCAGTACTTC. Translated: CASSPLDRSYEQYF.

The rearrangement links TRBV6-5 to TRBJ1-5, with 8 bases fitting TRBD1. Trimming cost V 4 bases and J 7 bases; bases outside gene matches: 12. Germline V lookup: CDR1 MNHEY, CDR2 SVGAGI. This CDR3 is built from 16 residues. CDR3 protein: CASSSNIAGGGQPQHF. CDR3 in DNA: TGTGCCAGCAGTTCTAATATCGCAGGGGGCGGACAGCCCCAGCATTTT.

The gene calls are TRBV2 and TRBJ1-6; D is unclear. This CDR3 region has 11 residues. The germline V gene has CDR1 SNHLY and CDR2 FYNNEI. Trimming removed 8 bases at V and 6 bases at J, with 5 bases between. The CDR3 is CASQVNSPLHF. The CDR3, as DNA: TGTGCCAGCCAGGTTAATTCACCCCTCCACTTT.

In the case of this clone: Other DNA sequences in this specimen translate into the identical CDR3. V usage is TRBV5-1 and J usage is TRBJ2-3; 7 bases match TRBD2. Germline V CDR1 and CDR2: SGHRS, YFSETQ. The CDR3 covers 15 residues. After removal of 4 bases from V and 3 bases from J, the junction contained 8 bases not matched to a gene. The CDR3 region is CASSLGRPSTDTQYF. The CDR3 DNA is TGCGCCAGCAGCCTCGGGAGGCCGAGTACAGATACGCAGTATTTT.

This rearrangement joins TRBV2 to TRBJ1-6; weak D call: TRBD1 (6 bases). Trimming took off 0 bases at V and 5 bases at J, with 11 bases between the two ends. Germline CDR1 and CDR2: SNHLY and FYNNEI. The CDR3 contains 16 residues. CDR3 sequence: CASSEASRGNNSPLHF. CDR3 DNA: TGTGCCAGCAGTGAAGCATCCAGGGGAAATAATTCACCCCTCCACTTT.

A single count supports this clone. The chain uses TRBV2 and TRBJ2-1, with TRBD2 identical over 8 bases. Germline V CDR1 and CDR2: SNHLY, FYNNEI. The V gene end was trimmed by 7 bases and the J gene end by 9 bases; junction bases not matched to a gene: 14. This CDR3 spans 15 amino acids. In DNA form, the CDR3 reads TGTGCCAGCATCGAGGGCTCGGTAGCGGGATTTGAGCAGTTCTTC. Encoded protein: CASIEGSVAGFEQFF.

The chain carries TRBV18 and TRBJ1-4; no definite D call. CDR1 and CDR2 (germline): KGHSH, LQKENI. The CDR3 spans 14 residues. Between the trimmed V and J ends, which lost 3 bases and 3 bases, there was a span of 8 bases. CDR3 in DNA: TGTGCCAGCTCACCGGGTGAGGCTAATGAAAAACTGTTTTTT. Translated: CASSPGEANEKLFF. The whole variable domain, filled in from reference TRBV18 and TRBJ1-4, reads NAGVMQNPRHLVRRRGQEARLRCSPMKGHSHVYWYRQLPEEGLKFMVYLQKENIIDESGMPKERFSAEFPKEGPSILRIQQVVRGDSAAYFCASSPGEANEKLFFGSGTQLSVL.

This sequence joins TRBV10-3 and TRBJ2-7, with 8 bases matching TRBD1. This CDR3 region has 14 residues. CDR1 is ENHRY and CDR2 is SYGVKD in the germline V gene. J lost 2 bases, V lost 2 bases, and 2 bases had no gene match. The CDR3 DNA reads as TGTGCCATCAGTGAGACAGGGGGGCCCTACGAGCAGTACTTC. The encoded protein is CAISETGGPYEQYF.

The CDR3 here is CASSSFPNEKLFF. DNA for the CDR3: TGTGCCAGCAGCTCCTTCCCTAATGAAAAACTGTTTTTT. The chain employs TRBV7-3 and TRBJ1-4, with unresolved D. The CDR3 loop spans 13 amino acids. CDR1 SGHTA and CDR2 FQGTGA come from the germline V gene. Trimming pared 4 bases from V and 3 bases from J, leaving 6 bases between.

The chain has TRBV15 and TRBJ1-2; D unresolved. Germline V CDR1 and CDR2: LNHNV, YYDKDF (reference sequence). The CDR3 runs 13 residues. Trimming removed 3 bases at V and 2 bases at J, with 7 bases between. Written as DNA, the CDR3 is TGTGCCACCAGCAGGTCCGGGAACTATGGCTACACCTTC. Translation gives CATSRSGNYGYTF.

V and J are TRBV7-9 and TRBJ2-7; 13 bases map to TRBD2. CDR3 size: 17 residues. J gave up 2 bases and V 4 bases, and 8 bases lay outside the gene matches. Germline-derived CDR1 and CDR2 are SEHNR and FQNEAQ (reference sequence). CDR3 DNA sequence: TGTGCCAGCAGCTCGATAGAGGGACTAGCGGGGACCTACGAGCAGTACTTC. It is translated as CASSSIEGLAGTYEQYF.

The chain employs TRBV21-1 and TRBJ1-5; the table's D gene call, TRBD1, was not cross checked with the DNA. TRBV21-1 corresponds to a pseudogene. This CDR3 comprises 18 residues. Here the CDR3 DNA reads TGTGCCAGCAGCAAATCCGATCCTCAGGGGAGTAGCAATCAGCCCCAGCATTTT. Translated: CASSKSDPQGSSNQPQHF.

The chain carries TRBV12-3 or TRBV12-4 and TRBJ2-1; 9 positions agree with TRBD1. V lost 6 bases to trimming and J lost 6 bases; unmatched junction nucleotides: 3. The CDR3 spans 13 residues. CDR3 amino acids: CASRGQGLNEQFF. The CDR3 bases are TGTGCCAGCAGGGGACAGGGCCTCAATGAGCAGTTCTTC.

The chain carries TRBV18 and TRBJ2-7; 9 positions match TRBD1. The CDR3 loop spans 15 amino acids. V trimming: 1 base; J trimming: 1 base; junction bases outside the gene matches: 2. The V gene's germline CDR1 is KGHSH and CDR2 LQKENI. Here the CDR3 reads CASSPLTGGSYEQYF. The CDR3 nucleotides are TGTGCCAGCTCACCACTGACAGGGGGGTCCTACGAGCAGTACTTC. Drawing the rest from reference TRBV18 and TRBJ2-7, the complete variable domain is NAGVMQNPRHLVRRRGQEARLRCSPMKGHSHVYWYRQLPEEGLKFMVYLQKENIIDESGMPKERFSAEFPKEGPSILRIQQVVRGDSAAYFCASSPLTGGSYEQYFGPGTRLTVT.

The chain couples TRBV4-2 to TRBJ1-4; TRBD1 might be the D (5 bases). Germline assignment: CDR1 LGHNA and CDR2 YNFKEQ. The CDR3 sequence is 17 residues long. The V and J ends lost 1 base and 5 bases respectively, with 17 bases between them. The CDR3: CASSQGDGGFENEKLFF. The CDR3 coding sequence is TGTGCCAGCAGCCAAGGGGACGGGGGGTTCGAGAATGAAAAACTGTTTTTT.